This TCR beta chain was profiled in a study of cytomegalovirus exposure and HLA in healthy donors. At the level of the study: Approximately 80 million unique TCRs from HLA-typed donors were held in an early data release.

This CDR3 has 15 amino acids. Trimming removed 0 bases from V and 0 bases from J, with 7 bases in between. Germline V gene lookup returns CDR1 SGHKS and CDR2 YYEKEE (reference sequence). With respect to this clone: The antigen is undetermined.

It was with 60 Vbeta and 13 Jbeta primers that the PCR ran. Clones were sequenced by immunoSEQ multiplex PCR, and TCRdb holds only the in-frame ones, with some missing. The data contain approximately 100,000 clones, around three quarters of them singletons. General study points: In all likelihood, a cluster of highly shared sequence variants was a sequencing artifact.

This sequence was found in a female donor in good health and CMV-seropositive. The sequenced sample was PBMCs. This chain uses TRBV5-5 with TRBJ1-3; D call uncertain. The CDR3 coding sequence is TGTGCCAGCAGCTTGGTCGGTCACTCTGGAAACACCATATATTTT. Amino acid sequence: CASSLVGHSGNTIYF.